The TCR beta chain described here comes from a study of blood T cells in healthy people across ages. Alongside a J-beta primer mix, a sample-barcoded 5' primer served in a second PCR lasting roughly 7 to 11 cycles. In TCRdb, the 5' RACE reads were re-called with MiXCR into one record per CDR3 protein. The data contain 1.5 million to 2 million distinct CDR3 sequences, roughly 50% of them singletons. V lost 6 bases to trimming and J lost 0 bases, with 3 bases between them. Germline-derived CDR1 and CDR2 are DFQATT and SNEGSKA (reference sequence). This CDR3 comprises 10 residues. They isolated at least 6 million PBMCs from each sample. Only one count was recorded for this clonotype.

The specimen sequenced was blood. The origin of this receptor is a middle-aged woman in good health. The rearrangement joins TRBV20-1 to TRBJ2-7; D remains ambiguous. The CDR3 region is CSAHSYEQYF. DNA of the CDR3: TGCAGTGCCCACTCCTACGAGCAGTACTTC.